This T cell receptor (beta chain) was observed in a study of cytomegalovirus exposure and HLA in healthy donors. The PCR employed 60 Vbeta primers together with 13 Jbeta primers. The protocol was immunoSEQ multiplex PCR, while the TCRdb copy is restricted to in-frame clones and leaves out a portion. This sample's table reports 87,000 or so clones. Trimming took 6 bases from V and 0 from J; bases not matched to a gene: 11. Germline-derived CDR1 and CDR2 are KGHSH and LQKENI. This CDR3 region has 17 residues. The sample taken for sequencing was PBMCs. The chain has TRBV18 and TRBJ1-5, with 7 bases that match TRBD1. This receptor was obtained from a man between 45 and 60 years old in good health and CMV-seropositive. CDR3 sequence reads: CASSTGTARYSNQPQHF. The CDR3 bases are TGTGCCAGCTCGACCGGGACAGCCCGTTATAGCAATCAGCCCCAGCATTTT.